This T cell receptor beta chain emerged from a study of shared clonotypes between healthy human individuals. Study-level background: Three plates were used per donor for CD4 naive, three for CD4 memory, two for CD8 naive and one for CD8 memory.

With regard to this clone: Its matching antigen is unknown.

Study outcomes and limitations: The authors expected sequencing depth to affect clonotype sharing among donors.

Profiling relied on immunoSEQ multiplex PCR, and the TCRdb table lists in-frame clones only, not all of them. The table has roughly 2 million clones, approximately 94% seen once. This sequence originates from a man in his late teens or twenties in good health. Sequencing was carried out using naive CD4+ T cells sorted from blood. Subset given: CD45RA+ positively selected.

In nucleotides, the CDR3 is TGTGCCAGTAGTATAGCGGTTGGGAACGCAGATACGCAGTATTTT. Protein sequence: CASSIAVGNADTQYF. V is TRBV19 and J is TRBJ2-3; D remains unclear. V was clipped by 1 base and J by 4 bases, with 12 bases between them. The germline CDR1 and CDR2 sequences are LNHDA and SQIVND (reference sequence). CDR3 size: 15 residues.